A selection of T cell receptor beta chains follows, all from one sample in a study of shared clonotypes between healthy human individuals. Sequenced by immunoSEQ multiplex PCR; TCRdb stores in-frame clones only, minus some. This table has 550,000 to 800,000 clones, roughly 88% appearing once. The sequencing input was memory CD8+ T cells from PBMCs. All receptors come from a man aged 18 to 29 in good health. Some clones in this sample may be carry-over from other donors' samples. CDR3s include the opening cysteine and the closing phenylalanine or tryptophan. A D gene is named only where the DNA matches it firmly. Rows give clone size only sometimes, using once, few, many, or a class for an expanded clone.

D gene | clone size | J gene | V gene | CDR3 protein | CDR3 DNA
- | - | TRBJ2-7 | TRBV7-2 | CASSSGREQYF | TGTGCCAGCAGTTCCGGGAGAGAGCAGTACTTC
- | - | TRBJ1-1 | TRBV5-5 | CASSDDLSKVSFF | TGTGCCAGCAGCGACGACTTAAGTAAGGTGTCTTTCTTT
TRBD1 | - | TRBJ1-1 | TRBV19 | CASSPDREGVNTEAFF | TGTGCCAGTAGCCCAGACAGGGAAGGGGTGAACACTGAAGCTTTCTTT
TRBD2 | once | TRBJ2-7 | TRBV10-2 | CASRTTSGSLYEQYF | TGCGCCAGCAGGACCACTAGCGGGAGTCTCTACGAGCAGTACTTC
- | - | TRBJ2-1 | TRBV10-3 | CAISDPANEQFF | TGTGCCATCAGTGATCCCGCTAATGAGCAGTTCTTC
TRBD1 | - | TRBJ2-7 | TRBV10-2 | CASSEGTGSYEQYF | TGCGCCAGCAGTGAAGGGACAGGGTCCTACGAGCAGTACTTC
- | few | TRBJ2-7 | TRBV28 | CASSQDSYEQYF | TGTGCCAGCAGTCAGGACAGCTACGAGCAGTACTTC
TRBD1 | - | TRBJ1-5 | TRBV6-1 | CASSEYRGSGQPQHF | TGTGCCAGCAGTGAATACAGGGGATCTGGTCAGCCCCAGCATTTT
- | many | TRBJ2-1 | TRBV5-1 | CASSDRDIPYNEQFF | TGCGCCAGCAGCGATCGGGACATACCATACAATGAGCAGTTCTTC
- | - | TRBJ1-4 | TRBV7-9 | CASSLSRSPNEKLFF | TGTGCCAGCAGCTTAAGCAGGAGCCCAAATGAAAAACTGTTTTTT
TRBD1 | - | TRBJ2-7 | TRBV28 | CASKIQGTSYEQYF | TGTGCCAGCAAAATACAGGGGACAAGCTACGAGCAGTACTTC
- | - | TRBJ1-4 | TRBV14 | CASSQDKPFGKLFF | TGTGCCAGCAGCCAAGACAAACCCTTTGGGAAACTGTTTTTT
- | - | TRBJ1-2 | TRBV6-1 | CASSEVGGQVLGYTF | TGTGCCAGCAGTGAAGTTGGGGGGCAGGTATTAGGCTACACCTTC
- | - | TRBJ2-1 | TRBV6-1 | CASSEGAGPYNEQFF | TGTGCCAGCAGTGAAGGGGCAGGGCCCTACAATGAGCAGTTCTTC
- | once | TRBJ2-7 | TRBV13 | CASSLATLGGPYEQYF | TGTGCCAGCAGCTTAGCAACCCTAGGGGGACCCTACGAGCAGTACTTC
TRBD1 | - | TRBJ2-4 | TRBV25-1 | CASSGDRFDIQYF | TGTGCCAGCAGTGGGGACAGGTTTGACATTCAGTACTTC
- | - | TRBJ2-1 | TRBV4-2 | CASSQDEGLIYNEQFF | TGTGCCAGCAGCCAAGATGAGGGACTTATATACAATGAGCAGTTCTTC
TRBD2 | - | TRBJ2-4 | TRBV28 | CAAALGGYNKNIQYF | TGTGCTGCAGCGCTGGGAGGGTATAACAAAAACATTCAGTACTTC
TRBD2 | once | TRBJ2-7 | TRBV6-5 | CASSPGGGEQYF | TGTGCCAGCAGTCCGGGAGGCGGCGAGCAGTACTTC
TRBD1 | large | TRBJ1-5 | TRBV28 | CASSLSFGQGGRIGNQPQHF | TGTGCCAGCAGTTTATCTTTTGGACAGGGGGGTCGAATTGGCAATCAGCCCCAGCATTTT
- | - | TRBJ2-6 | TRBV27 | CASSWTASGANVLTF | TGTGCCAGCAGTTGGACAGCCTCTGGGGCCAACGTCCTGACTTTC
- | - | TRBJ2-3 | TRBV5-1 | CASSSEGRGVENTQYF | TGCGCCAGCAGCTCGGAGGGCAGGGGGGTGGAGAATACGCAGTATTTT
- | - | TRBJ2-3 | TRBV11-3 | CASIHDPGTHTDTQYF | TGTGCCAGCATCCACGATCCCGGGACCCACACAGATACGCAGTATTTT
- | - | TRBJ1-2 | TRBV10-3 | CAIEGTNYGYTF | TGTGCCATCGAAGGTACTAACTATGGCTACACCTTC
- | - | TRBJ2-1 | TRBV14 | CASSQDWTANEQFF | TGTGCCAGCAGCCAAGATTGGACAGCTAATGAGCAGTTCTTC
- | - | TRBJ1-1 | TRBV27 | CASMGGTEAFF | TGTGCCAGCATGGGGGGCACTGAAGCTTTCTTT
- | - | TRBJ2-1 | TRBV4-3 | CASSQKGVSSYNEQFF | TGCGCCAGCAGCCAAAAAGGGGTAAGCTCCTACAATGAGCAGTTCTTC
- | once | TRBJ2-5 | TRBV13 | CASSLRLEETQYF | TGTGCCAGCAGCCTAAGGTTGGAAGAGACCCAGTACTTC
TRBD1 | once | TRBJ1-3 | TRBV5-5 | CASSRWDRDLSNTIYF | TGTGCCAGCAGCCGGTGGGACAGGGACCTGAGTAACACCATATATTTT
TRBD2 | - | TRBJ2-1 | TRBV7-9 | CASSLGGGRAENEQFF | TGTGCCAGCAGCTTAGGGGGCGGGAGGGCCGAGAATGAGCAGTTCTTC
TRBD2 | - | TRBJ2-7 | TRBV10-1 | CASSPAGHSYEQYF | TGCGCCAGCTCCCCAGCGGGGCACTCCTACGAGCAGTACTTC
TRBD1 | - | TRBJ1-2 | TRBV13 | CASSSTRDRVFYGYTF | TGTGCCAGCAGCTCTACAAGGGACAGGGTGTTCTATGGCTACACCTTC
- | few | TRBJ1-2 | TRBV7-9 | CASRQGLSYGYTF | TGTGCCAGCAGACAGGGACTGAGCTATGGCTACACCTTC
- | - | TRBJ2-2 | TRBV27 | CASSFLLVPGELFF | TGTGCCAGCAGTTTCCTACTAGTTCCCGGGGAGCTGTTTTTT
TRBD2 | once | TRBJ2-7 | TRBV7-2 | CASSQREGPHEQYF | TGTGCCAGCAGCCAGCGGGAGGGCCCCCACGAGCAGTACTTC
- | many | TRBJ2-2 | TRBV7-9 | CASSLGWTNRNTGELFF | TGTGCCAGCAGCTTAGGTTGGACGAACCGCAACACCGGGGAGCTGTTTTTT
- | once | TRBJ1-1 | TRBV28 | CASSFEGTVPNTEAFF | TGTGCCAGCAGTTTTGAAGGTACAGTTCCGAACACTGAAGCTTTCTTT
TRBD2 | - | TRBJ2-5 | TRBV9 | CASSVGLADQETQYF | TGTGCCAGCAGCGTAGGTCTAGCGGACCAAGAGACCCAGTACTTC
TRBD2 | - | TRBJ2-7 | TRBV7-9 | CASSPRSGTSEDEQYF | TGTGCCAGCAGCCCAAGGTCCGGGACTAGCGAGGACGAGCAGTACTTC
- | - | TRBJ2-3 | TRBV28 | CASSFFSGSTDTQYF | TGTGCCAGCAGTTTCTTCTCGGGTTCCACGGATACGCAGTATTTT
- | - | TRBJ1-5 | TRBV19 | CASSILGGNQPQHF | TGTGCCAGTAGTATTCTAGGGGGCAATCAGCCCCAGCATTTT